A single T cell receptor (beta chain) is shown here with its context. Its specificity is unknown. This specimen comes from a study of cytomegalovirus exposure and HLA in healthy donors. Study in general: Genotyping of roughly 400 donors showed that 70% to 90% belonged to the Caucasian-associated ancestry cluster.

Germline lookup yields CDR1 KGHSH and CDR2 LQKENI. This CDR3 contains 16 residues. Unmatched junction bases numbered 9, after V lost 3 bases and J lost 5 bases. Study conclusions and caveats: For most TCR beta V segments, an earlier analysis put the productive rate at about 90% or about 30% of the time. Analysis was performed later, and it showed HLA-associated TCR beta chains to be more clonally expanded than equally common others. A later analysis by the authors found several of the most significant clusters apparently linked to common viral pathogens.

A multiplex PCR was run with 60 Vbeta primers and 13 Jbeta primers. Method: immunoSEQ multiplex PCR; TCRdb's copy keeps in-frame clones and lacks some. The sample lists 50,000 or so clones; about 57% were seen once. The material sequenced was PBMCs. The chain combines TRBV18 with TRBJ1-4, with 7 nucleotides matching TRBD1. This TCR was sampled from a human donor in good health. CDR3 sequence reads: CASSPQPGQINEKLFF. The CDR3 DNA is TGTGCCAGCTCACCGCAGCCGGGACAGATCAATGAAAAACTGTTTTTT.